This TCR beta chain was recorded in a study of human thymus T cells. Points from the study as a whole: In unrelated individuals, thymic repertoires overlapped highly, according to related research. Thymic and blood repertoires appeared to display a bias in their usage of V and J genes.

This clone was picked up one time. Its antigen is still unknown. In corrective heart surgery, resections were taken, and these provided the thymus tissue. Each of the donors was a healthy Finnish infant who was undergoing open corrective cardiac surgery for congenital heart defects. Produced via immunoSEQ multiplex PCR; TCRdb's table is partial and in-frame only. The table includes some 120,000 clones, around 94% detected once. This CDR3 is 16 amino acids long. V was trimmed by 0 bases and J by 2 bases, leaving 13 bases between them. Germline assignment: CDR1 SGHDT and CDR2 YYEEEE. The material sequenced was thymus tissue. V gene TRBV5-6 combines with J gene TRBJ2-3, with D perhaps matching TRBD2 (6 bases). This sequence originates from a boy under three years old with a congenital heart defect but otherwise immunologically healthy. The chain's CDR3 is CASSLVGGKNTDTQYF. The CDR3 coding sequence is TGTGCCAGCAGCTTGGTTGGCGGGAAAAACACAGATACGCAGTATTTT.